These T cell receptor beta chains were read from a single sample in a study of shared clonotypes between healthy human individuals. The method was immunoSEQ multiplex PCR; TCRdb's version includes in-frame clones alone and lacks a portion of them. The table records roughly 1,100,000 clones, approximately 72% of them present only once. Specimen: memory CD4+ T cells sorted from blood. These receptors came from a man in his late teens or twenties in good health. Each CDR3 is given with its conserved first and last residue. The order of the fields is D gene, J gene, CDR3 length, V gene, clone size, CDR3 DNA, CDR3 protein. D genes are given only for firm matches. Size is omitted from some rows. Given values are once, few, many or a class for expanded clones.

NA | TRBJ1-2 | 15 | TRBV5-4 | NA | TGTGCCAGCAGTTCCGGGACCCAAGCTAACTATGGCTACACCTTC | CASSSGTQANYGYTF
NA | TRBJ1-2 | 13 | TRBV6-6 | NA | TGTGCCAGCAGTCATGGACAGTCATATGGCTACACCTTC | CASSHGQSYGYTF
TRBD1 | TRBJ1-1 | 16 | TRBV6-6 | NA | TGTGCCAGCAGTAAACCGGGACAGGGGGCTCGCACTGAAGCTTTCTTT | CASSKPGQGARTEAFF
TRBD1 | TRBJ1-4 | 15 | TRBV5-1 | NA | TGCGCCAGCAGCTTGGCAGGGGGAAAGGAAGAAAAACTGTTTTTT | CASSLAGGKEEKLFF
TRBD1 | TRBJ1-5 | 16 | TRBV23-1 | NA | TGCGCCAGCAGTCAATCGGAGAGGGGGCGCAATCAGCCCCAGCATTTT | CASSQSERGRNQPQHF
NA | TRBJ2-5 | 16 | TRBV7-2 | NA | TGTGCCAGCAGCTTAGTGGTGGGACTTGCGGGGTTAGACCAGTACTTC | CASSLVVGLAGLDQYF
NA | TRBJ1-2 | 13 | TRBV28 | NA | TGTGCCAGCAGTTTAAAGGTGAACTATGGCTACACCTTC | CASSLKVNYGYTF
NA | TRBJ2-7 | 13 | TRBV18 | few | TGTGCCAGCTCACCACCTAGCCGTTCCGAGCAGTACTTC | CASSPPSRSEQYF
TRBD2 | TRBJ2-7 | 14 | TRBV11-2 | NA | TGTGCCAGCACCCCGGGCGGGAGCTCCTACGAGCAGTACTTC | CASTPGGSSYEQYF
NA | TRBJ2-1 | 14 | TRBV7-2 | NA | TGTGCCAGCAGTCACAGGGGGGGGTTCGGTGAGCAGTTCTTC | CASSHRGGFGEQFF
NA | TRBJ2-5 | 13 | TRBV29-1 | once | TGCAGCGTTGAAGGAGGGTCCTCCGAGACCCAGTACTTC | CSVEGGSSETQYF
NA | TRBJ1-5 | 15 | TRBV6-6 | few | TGTGCCAGCAGTGGACAGCTCTCGGGCAATCAGCCCCAGCATTTT | CASSGQLSGNQPQHF
NA | TRBJ1-1 | 13 | TRBV6-1 | NA | TGTGCCAGCAGTGCGAAAGGCAGCACTGAAGCTTTCTTT | CASSAKGSTEAFF
TRBD1 | TRBJ1-1 | 13 | TRBV7-2 | once | TGTGCCAGCAGCTCATACAGGGGGACTGAAGCTTTCTTT | CASSSYRGTEAFF
NA | TRBJ1-2 | 15 | TRBV5-6 | NA | TGTGCCAGCAGCTTCTCAGGCAGACAAAACTATGGCTACACCTTC | CASSFSGRQNYGYTF
NA | TRBJ2-1 | 13 | TRBV18 | NA | TGTGCCAGTAGACTAGACGAAGGCAATGAGCAGTTCTTC | CASRLDEGNEQFF
NA | TRBJ2-5 | 16 | TRBV10-2 | NA | TGCGCCAGCAGTGAGCCTGCTCAGTCACTTCGCGAGACCCAGTACTTC | CASSEPAQSLRETQYF
TRBD1 | TRBJ1-1 | 19 | TRBV4-1 | NA | TGCGCCAGCAGCCAAGATAGGGGGCGCAAAGTATTTTCGAACACTGAAGCTTTCTTT | CASSQDRGRKVFSNTEAFF
NA | TRBJ1-6 | 15 | TRBV7-2 | NA | TGTGCCAGCAGCTTAGCGTCTTCGGGTAATTCACCCCTCCACTTT | CASSLASSGNSPLHF
NA | TRBJ2-1 | 13 | TRBV7-3 | NA | TGTGCCAGCAGGCCGGACACCTACAATGAGCAGTTCTTC | CASRPDTYNEQFF
TRBD1 | TRBJ2-7 | 15 | TRBV5-5 | NA | TGTGCCAGCAGCGGTCAGGGACAGGGAGTCTACGAGCAGTACTTC | CASSGQGQGVYEQYF